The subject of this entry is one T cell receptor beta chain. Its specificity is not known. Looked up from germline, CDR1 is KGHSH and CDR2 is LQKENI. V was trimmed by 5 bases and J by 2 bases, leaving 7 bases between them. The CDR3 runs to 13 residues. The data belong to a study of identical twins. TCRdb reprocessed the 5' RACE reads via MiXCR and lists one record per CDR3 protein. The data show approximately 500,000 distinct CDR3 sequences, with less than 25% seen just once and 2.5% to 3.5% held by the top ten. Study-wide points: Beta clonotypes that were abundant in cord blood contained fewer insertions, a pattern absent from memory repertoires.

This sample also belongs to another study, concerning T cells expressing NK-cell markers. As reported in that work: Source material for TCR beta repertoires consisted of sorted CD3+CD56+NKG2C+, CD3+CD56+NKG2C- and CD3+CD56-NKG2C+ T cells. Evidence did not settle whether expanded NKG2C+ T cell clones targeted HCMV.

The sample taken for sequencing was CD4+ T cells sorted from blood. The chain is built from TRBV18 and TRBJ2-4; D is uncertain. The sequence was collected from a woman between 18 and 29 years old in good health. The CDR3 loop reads CASSWQTKNIQYF. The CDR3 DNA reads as TGTGCCAGCTCATGGCAAACCAAAAACATTCAGTACTTC. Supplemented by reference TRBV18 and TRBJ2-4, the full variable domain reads NAGVMQNPRHLVRRRGQEARLRCSPMKGHSHVYWYRQLPEEGLKFMVYLQKENIIDESGMPKERFSAEFPKEGPSILRIQQVVRGDSAAYFCASSWQTKNIQYFGAGTRLSVL.